The T cell receptor beta chain described here comes from a study of blood T cell repertoires in COVID-19 (dated by TCRdb to the early 2020s). For the study in its entirety: The collaborator samples originated in the United States, Italy and Spain and spanned the acute and convalescent phases of COVID-19. The prospective study material was composed of cDNA or gDNA derived from T cells, B-cell-depleted T cells, or PBMCs. The repertoires were released in a freely available public database intended as a resource for research on the immune response to SARS-CoV-2. The samples were drawn from two sources: the first 160 participants of the ongoing ImmuneRACE study, and fewer than 1,500 subjects contributed by 6 global collaborators. Where HLA class I and class II types were available, the types were taken from metadata supplied by the sample provider, not from assay-based typing. Subjects who had been exposed to COVID-19, were actively infected with it, or had recovered from it provided the deeply sampled blood TCRbeta repertoires that made up the dataset. Sample metadata almost always included a de-identified subject ID, COVID-19 status, age in years and sex.

On this clone itself: Its antigen remains unidentified. One base away there is no much larger clone; base qualities are not given.

The immunoSEQ Assay, a bias-controlled multiplex PCR, was used to amplify TCRbeta CDR3 regions from genomic DNA. Regarding the original processing steps: The number of nucleated cells in each sample was estimated by amplification of reference gene primers within the assay. To quantify the absolute abundance of each unique TCRbeta CDR3 rearrangement, sequence reads were collapsed and filtered. Productive Simpson clonality was computed per sample as the square root of Simpson's diversity index over productive rearrangements. This is the immuneACCESS table as TCRdb keeps it, with only in-frame sequences that have V and J called. A part of the clones is gone; compared with another copy, unresolved V genes explain less than half, and the rest is unexplained. That table is the source of V, J and clone size, and D and trimming were worked out from the DNA. For this sample the table gives 70,000 to 95,000 clones, of which 80% to 90% were detected only once. Of the sample, more than 10% falls within the top ten clones.

V drops 8 bases and J drops 0 bases, leaving 13 bases in between. CDR1 and CDR2, per the germline V gene, are SNHLY and FYNNEI. There are 14 amino acids in the CDR3, from cysteine to phenylalanine inclusive. CDR3 DNA only is kept here, 42 bases in frame from base 1. Collaborating institutions collected whole blood in K2EDTA tubes following their own protocols. Collaborator samples were shipped for TCRbeta analysis as frozen whole blood, isolated PBMCs, or DNA extracted from either sample type. Findings and caveats that apply to the study as a whole: The quantity of clinical and demographic metadata differed by source and by participant and was supplied without curation.

The receptor comes from a human donor in a cohort sampled during active COVID-19. The specimen was peripheral blood. Recombination joined TRBV2 with TRBJ1-2, with the D gene call left open. For the CDR3, the sequence is CASGSVGANYGYTF. Here is the DNA: TGTGCCAGCGGGTCGGTTGGAGCTAACTATGGCTACACCTTC. The full variable domain, with segments outside the CDR3 supplied by the reference TRBV2 and TRBJ1-2 proteins, appears as EPEVTQTPSHQVTQMGQEVILRCVPISNHLYFYWYRQILGQKVEFLVSFYNNEISEKSEIFDDQFSVERPDGSNFTLKIRSTKLEDSAMYFCASGSVGANYGYTFGSGTRLTVV.